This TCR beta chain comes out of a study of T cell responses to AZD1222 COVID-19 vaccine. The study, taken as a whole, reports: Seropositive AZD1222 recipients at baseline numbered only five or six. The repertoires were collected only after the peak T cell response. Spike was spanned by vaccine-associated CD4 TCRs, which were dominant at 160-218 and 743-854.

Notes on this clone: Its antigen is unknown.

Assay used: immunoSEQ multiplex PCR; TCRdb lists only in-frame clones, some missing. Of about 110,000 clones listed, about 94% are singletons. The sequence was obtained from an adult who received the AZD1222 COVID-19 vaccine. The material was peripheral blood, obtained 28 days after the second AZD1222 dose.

The CDR3 is CATSAGAGYGYTF. The DNA of the CDR3 is TGTGCCACCAGTGCAGGTGCAGGCTATGGCTACACCTTC. J is TRBJ1-2 and V is TRBV24-1, with D unclear. CDR1 and CDR2 from the germline V gene are KGHDR and SFDVKD. Trimming shortened V by 5 bases and J by 4 bases, and 10 bases separated the two germline ends. The CDR3 spans 13 residues.